The clone carrying this T cell receptor beta chain was counted between two and nine times. As yet, its antigen is unknown. Both ends of each TCR cDNA library bore sample-specific barcodes. Via MiXCR, TCRdb re-called the 5' RACE reads, giving one row per CDR3 protein. The repertoire holds 400,000 or so distinct CDR3 sequences, roughly 28% seen once, with about 6% in the top ten. The CDR3 covers 13 residues. The V end was cut by 1 base, the J end by 6 bases, with 9 bases between. The data stem from a study of identical twins' blood T cells. Study context: About 6 alpha and roughly six beta libraries together yielded 50 million to 65 million reads. Study results and caveats: Even for out-of-frame TCRbeta, twins reportedly shared V gene usage much more than unrelated donors. Top TCRbeta clonotypes were shared more with twin than unrelated donors.

This TCR came from a woman aged 18-49 years in good health. The chain employs TRBV12-3 or TRBV12-4 and TRBJ1-2; maybe TRBD1 (5 bases). The sequenced sample consisted of PBMCs. CDR3 bases: TGTGCCAGCAGTTTAGAGCAGGGCCATGGCTACACCTTC. It encodes CASSLEQGHGYTF.